The rows below give T cell receptor beta chains drawn from one sample of a study of blood T cell repertoires in COVID-19. Sequencing used immunoSEQ multiplex PCR; TCRdb keeps in-frame clones, though not all of them. This table has 120,000 to 150,000 clones, roughly 90% appearing once. The sample consisted of PBMCs or T cells enriched from blood (not recorded which). Receptors were obtained from a woman under 40 with acute COVID-19. Each CDR3 is given with its conserved first and last residue. The order of the fields is D gene, clone size, V gene, J gene, CDR3 DNA, CDR3 protein. A D gene is named only where the DNA matches it firmly. Clone size is not always given. Where it is, it says once, few, many or a class for expanded clones.

D gene: -
clone size: -
V gene: TRBV28
J gene: TRBJ2-7
CDR3 DNA: TGTGCCAGCAGTTTAGGGGGGGGGCTTTCCGAGCAGTACTTC
CDR3 protein: CASSLGGGLSEQYF

D gene: TRBD1
clone size: -
V gene: TRBV5-5
J gene: TRBJ2-3
CDR3 DNA: TGTGCCAGCAGCACGACAGGGGGTGCAGATACGCAGTATTTT
CDR3 protein: CASSTTGGADTQYF

D gene: TRBD2
clone size: -
V gene: TRBV5-1
J gene: TRBJ2-7
CDR3 DNA: TGCGCCAGCAGCTTCACTAGCGGGAGGGCTTCGTTCGAGCAGTACTTC
CDR3 protein: CASSFTSGRASFEQYF

D gene: -
clone size: -
V gene: TRBV28
J gene: TRBJ1-1
CDR3 DNA: TGTGCCAGCAGTACTCTCTACCACTCGGGCACTGAAGCTTTCTTT
CDR3 protein: CASSTLYHSGTEAFF

D gene: -
clone size: -
V gene: TRBV18
J gene: TRBJ1-5
CDR3 DNA: TGTGCCAGCTCACCGGTTGGGCAGGGGATCAATCAGCCCCAGCATTTT
CDR3 protein: CASSPVGQGINQPQHF

D gene: TRBD2
clone size: -
V gene: TRBV7-2
J gene: TRBJ2-7
CDR3 DNA: TGTGCCAGCAGCTTGAGGACTAGCGGACTCTACGAGCAGTACTTC
CDR3 protein: CASSLRTSGLYEQYF

D gene: -
clone size: -
V gene: TRBV5-1
J gene: TRBJ2-7
CDR3 DNA: TGCGCCAGCAGCCAGGTTCGGGGGAACTACGAGCAGTACTTC
CDR3 protein: CASSQVRGNYEQYF

D gene: -
clone size: -
V gene: TRBV20-1
J gene: TRBJ1-1
CDR3 DNA: TGCAGGGTAGTAGCGGGACCTGAAGCTTTCTTT
CDR3 protein: CRVVAGPEAFF

D gene: -
clone size: -
V gene: TRBV5-6
J gene: TRBJ2-1
CDR3 DNA: TGTGCCAGCGCCAGGGAAAGCTCCTACAATGAGCAGTTCTTC
CDR3 protein: CASARESSYNEQFF

D gene: -
clone size: -
V gene: TRBV2
J gene: TRBJ1-5
CDR3 DNA: TGTGCCAGCGGGCCCGGGGCCCAGCATTTT
CDR3 protein: CASGPGAQHF

D gene: -
clone size: -
V gene: TRBV30
J gene: TRBJ1-1
CDR3 DNA: TGTGCCTGGACCCGCAGGGGAGGGTACACTGAAGCTTTCTTT
CDR3 protein: CAWTRRGGYTEAFF

D gene: -
clone size: -
V gene: TRBV5-6
J gene: TRBJ1-4
CDR3 DNA: TGTGCCAGCAGCTCCCTTGGGCCAGCCGGATCTAATGAAAAACTGTTTTTT
CDR3 protein: CASSSLGPAGSNEKLFF

D gene: TRBD1
clone size: -
V gene: TRBV7-2
J gene: TRBJ1-2
CDR3 DNA: TGTGCCAGCAGCTTAGACGGGACAGGGGTTGGCTACACCTTC
CDR3 protein: CASSLDGTGVGYTF

D gene: TRBD1
clone size: -
V gene: TRBV7-2
J gene: TRBJ2-1
CDR3 DNA: TGTGCCAGCAGCCTGATGGGACAGATTATCAATGAGCAGTTCTTC
CDR3 protein: CASSLMGQIINEQFF

D gene: TRBD2
clone size: -
V gene: TRBV3-1/TRBV3-2
J gene: TRBJ2-5
CDR3 DNA: TGTGCCAGCAGCCAACTAGCGGGAGATGAGACCCAGTACTTC
CDR3 protein: CASSQLAGDETQYF

D gene: -
clone size: -
V gene: TRBV3-1/TRBV3-2
J gene: TRBJ1-3
CDR3 DNA: TGTGCCAGCAGCCCGATTCAGGGTGCGGACACCATATATTTT
CDR3 protein: CASSPIQGADTIYF

D gene: -
clone size: -
V gene: TRBV28
J gene: TRBJ2-7
CDR3 DNA: TGTGCCAGCAGTTCCGGGACAACTTCCTACGAGCAGTACTTC
CDR3 protein: CASSSGTTSYEQYF

D gene: TRBD1
clone size: -
V gene: TRBV28
J gene: TRBJ2-7
CDR3 DNA: TGTGCCAGCAGAGAACAGGGGGCAAAAATCTACGAGCAGTACTTC
CDR3 protein: CASREQGAKIYEQYF

D gene: -
clone size: -
V gene: TRBV4-3
J gene: TRBJ1-5
CDR3 DNA: TGCGCCAGCAGCCAAGATCTTGACTGGGCGGGAAATCAGCCCCAGCATTTT
CDR3 protein: CASSQDLDWAGNQPQHF

D gene: TRBD2
clone size: -
V gene: TRBV27
J gene: TRBJ2-3
CDR3 DNA: TGTGCCAGCAGCCCAAACCTAGCGGGGGACACAGATACGCAGTATTTT
CDR3 protein: CASSPNLAGDTDTQYF

D gene: TRBD2
clone size: -
V gene: TRBV28
J gene: TRBJ2-2
CDR3 DNA: TGTGCCAGCAGTCCGTTCCTAGCGGAGAACACCGGGGAGCTGTTTTTT
CDR3 protein: CASSPFLAENTGELFF

D gene: -
clone size: -
V gene: TRBV28
J gene: TRBJ1-5
CDR3 DNA: TGTGCCAGCAGTTTGTATGATACAGGGTTCGTTCAGCCCCAGCATTTT
CDR3 protein: CASSLYDTGFVQPQHF

D gene: -
clone size: -
V gene: TRBV28
J gene: TRBJ2-1
CDR3 DNA: TGTGCCAGTGGCAGGTTGGCTAACAATGAGCAGTTCTTC
CDR3 protein: CASGRLANNEQFF

D gene: TRBD1
clone size: -
V gene: TRBV3-1/TRBV3-2
J gene: TRBJ2-7
CDR3 DNA: TGTGCCAGCAGCCAAAACCAGGGGGAACTGCAGTACTTC
CDR3 protein: CASSQNQGELQYF

D gene: -
clone size: few
V gene: TRBV5-1
J gene: TRBJ1-6
CDR3 DNA: TGCGCCAGCCACGAAGACAGTAATAATTCACCCCTCCACTTT
CDR3 protein: CASHEDSNNSPLHF

D gene: TRBD1
clone size: -
V gene: TRBV18
J gene: TRBJ1-2
CDR3 DNA: TGTGCCAGCTCAGAGGGGACAGGTCGGAACTATGGCTACACCTTC
CDR3 protein: CASSEGTGRNYGYTF

D gene: -
clone size: -
V gene: TRBV24-1
J gene: TRBJ1-1
CDR3 DNA: TGTGCCACAAAATGGCGGTGGAACACTGAAGCTTTCTTT
CDR3 protein: CATKWRWNTEAFF

D gene: TRBD1
clone size: -
V gene: TRBV7-2
J gene: TRBJ1-1
CDR3 DNA: TGTGCCAGCAGCCCCGGGACAGCGAACACTGAAGCTTTCTTT
CDR3 protein: CASSPGTANTEAFF

D gene: -
clone size: -
V gene: TRBV27
J gene: TRBJ2-1
CDR3 DNA: TGTGCCAGCCCCGACAGGTTGAGATACAATGAGCAGTTCTTC
CDR3 protein: CASPDRLRYNEQFF

D gene: -
clone size: -
V gene: TRBV18
J gene: TRBJ1-1
CDR3 DNA: TGTGCCAGCTCACCACTTGACAGCTTGAACACTGAAGCTTTCTTT
CDR3 protein: CASSPLDSLNTEAFF

D gene: TRBD2
clone size: -
V gene: TRBV10-3
J gene: TRBJ2-2
CDR3 DNA: TGTGCCATCAGTGAGTCGGGACTAGCGGGAGGGCGGACCGGGGAGCTGTTTTTT
CDR3 protein: CAISESGLAGGRTGELFF

D gene: TRBD2
clone size: -
V gene: TRBV6-6
J gene: TRBJ2-7
CDR3 DNA: TGTGCCAGCAGTTACTCGAAGGCTAGCGGGAGTTACGAGCAGTACTTC
CDR3 protein: CASSYSKASGSYEQYF

D gene: TRBD1
clone size: -
V gene: TRBV6-5
J gene: TRBJ1-2
CDR3 DNA: TGTGCCAGCAGCCTACAGGGGGCCGGCGGCTACACCTTC
CDR3 protein: CASSLQGAGGYTF

D gene: TRBD1
clone size: -
V gene: TRBV5-1
J gene: TRBJ2-7
CDR3 DNA: TGCGCCAGCAGCTTGGGGCAGGGGGTAGACGAGCAGTACTTC
CDR3 protein: CASSLGQGVDEQYF

D gene: TRBD2
clone size: -
V gene: TRBV18
J gene: TRBJ2-7
CDR3 DNA: TGTGCCAGCTCACCACCGGCTAGCGGGAGGGGCGAGCAGTACTTC
CDR3 protein: CASSPPASGRGEQYF

D gene: -
clone size: -
V gene: TRBV10-3
J gene: TRBJ1-1
CDR3 DNA: TGTGCCATCAACCAAAGAGCGGAGAACACTGAAGCTTTCTTT
CDR3 protein: CAINQRAENTEAFF

D gene: TRBD1
clone size: -
V gene: TRBV7-3
J gene: TRBJ1-3
CDR3 DNA: TGTGCCAGCAGCTTAATGTGTTATGGTTTCAGGGGGCGCGGAAACACCATATATTTT
CDR3 protein: CASSLMCYGFRGRGNTIYF

D gene: TRBD1
clone size: few
V gene: TRBV6-2/TRBV6-3
J gene: TRBJ2-3
CDR3 DNA: TGTGCCAGCAGTCAAGGACAGGAGGCAGATACGCAGTATTTT
CDR3 protein: CASSQGQEADTQYF

D gene: TRBD1
clone size: -
V gene: TRBV20-1
J gene: TRBJ1-2
CDR3 DNA: TGCAGTGCAACAGGGGGAGGCTACACCTTC
CDR3 protein: CSATGGGYTF

D gene: -
clone size: -
V gene: TRBV4-3
J gene: TRBJ1-4
CDR3 DNA: TGCGCCAGCAGCCAAGTAGTCTTCGAAAAACTGTTTTTT
CDR3 protein: CASSQVVFEKLFF

D gene: TRBD2
clone size: -
V gene: TRBV2
J gene: TRBJ2-3
CDR3 DNA: TGTGCCAGCAGGGAGGGACTAGCGGGCACAGATACGCAGTATTTT
CDR3 protein: CASREGLAGTDTQYF

D gene: -
clone size: -
V gene: TRBV21-1
J gene: TRBJ1-5
CDR3 DNA: TGTGCCAGCAGCAGGGTTCATGACAGGGGGGAAGCCGACCTTAGCAATCAGCCCCAGCATTTT
CDR3 protein: CASSRVHDRGEADLSNQPQHF

D gene: -
clone size: -
V gene: TRBV19
J gene: TRBJ1-5
CDR3 DNA: TGTGCCAGTAGTATAGGCGGGTCCGGGGTAAATCAGCCCCAGCATTTT
CDR3 protein: CASSIGGSGVNQPQHF

D gene: TRBD2
clone size: -
V gene: TRBV6-4
J gene: TRBJ2-1
CDR3 DNA: TGTGCCAGCAGTGACCGAGCGGGAGGTGGTAATGAGCAGTTCTTC
CDR3 protein: CASSDRAGGGNEQFF

D gene: -
clone size: once
V gene: TRBV27
J gene: TRBJ1-6
CDR3 DNA: TGTGCCAGCAGTTGGGCCGCTAATTCACCCCTCCACTTT
CDR3 protein: CASSWAANSPLHF

D gene: TRBD2
clone size: -
V gene: TRBV24-1
J gene: TRBJ2-3
CDR3 DNA: TGTGCCACCAGTACTAGCGGGAGGGGTGTGTCAGATACGCAGTATTTT
CDR3 protein: CATSTSGRGVSDTQYF

D gene: -
clone size: once
V gene: TRBV7-8
J gene: TRBJ2-2
CDR3 DNA: TGTGCCAGCAGCTTAGCTGCAGGGCTAAGGACCGGGGAGCTGTTTTTT
CDR3 protein: CASSLAAGLRTGELFF

D gene: TRBD1
clone size: -
V gene: TRBV3-1/TRBV3-2
J gene: TRBJ2-1
CDR3 DNA: TGTGCCAGCAGCCAAGAACAGGGGCCCAATGAGCAGTTCTTC
CDR3 protein: CASSQEQGPNEQFF

D gene: TRBD1
clone size: -
V gene: TRBV6-1
J gene: TRBJ1-5
CDR3 DNA: TGTGCCAGCAGTGCTACAGGGGCTTATAGCAATCAGCCCCAGCATTTT
CDR3 protein: CASSATGAYSNQPQHF

D gene: -
clone size: -
V gene: TRBV19
J gene: TRBJ2-3
CDR3 DNA: TGTGCCAGTAGTTTTCTGGCCGACTATGGTGATACGCAGTATTTT
CDR3 protein: CASSFLADYGDTQYF

D gene: -
clone size: once
V gene: TRBV11-2
J gene: TRBJ1-1
CDR3 DNA: TGTGCCAGCAGCCCCAATCGGGTGCTCCGAATGAACACTGAAGCTTTCTTT
CDR3 protein: CASSPNRVLRMNTEAFF

D gene: -
clone size: few
V gene: TRBV30
J gene: TRBJ1-3
CDR3 DNA: TGTGCCTGGAGTGTTGGGTACAGGGTCGGAAACACCATATATTTT
CDR3 protein: CAWSVGYRVGNTIYF

D gene: TRBD1
clone size: -
V gene: TRBV19
J gene: TRBJ2-2
CDR3 DNA: TGTGCCAGCGTAGACAGGGGGCTACCCGGGGAGCTGTTTTTT
CDR3 protein: CASVDRGLPGELFF

D gene: -
clone size: -
V gene: TRBV18
J gene: TRBJ1-1
CDR3 DNA: TGTGCCAGCTCACCACCTCGGGGGGCGAACACTGAAGCTTTCTTT
CDR3 protein: CASSPPRGANTEAFF

D gene: -
clone size: -
V gene: TRBV12-3/TRBV12-4
J gene: TRBJ2-5
CDR3 DNA: TGTGCCAGCAGTTTCAGACTAGAAGAGACCCAGTACTTC
CDR3 protein: CASSFRLEETQYF

D gene: TRBD1
clone size: once
V gene: TRBV6-6
J gene: TRBJ1-2
CDR3 DNA: TGTGCCAGCAGTCCTCATTTCGACAGGGAGTTATGGGGTACTATCGGTGGCTACACCTTC
CDR3 protein: CASSPHFDRELWGTIGGYTF

D gene: TRBD2
clone size: -
V gene: TRBV28
J gene: TRBJ2-7
CDR3 DNA: TGTGCCAGCAGTTCCAGGGCTAGCGGGAGGGGCGAGCAGTACTTC
CDR3 protein: CASSSRASGRGEQYF

D gene: -
clone size: -
V gene: TRBV5-5
J gene: TRBJ2-7
CDR3 DNA: TGTGCCAGCAGCTTGCAGGGTCCCTACGAGCAGTACTTC
CDR3 protein: CASSLQGPYEQYF

D gene: TRBD1
clone size: -
V gene: TRBV19
J gene: TRBJ2-7
CDR3 DNA: TGTGCCAGTAGTACAACAGGGGGCCTCGACGAGCAGTACTTC
CDR3 protein: CASSTTGGLDEQYF

D gene: TRBD2
clone size: -
V gene: TRBV29-1
J gene: TRBJ2-2
CDR3 DNA: TGCAGCGTCCAAACTAGCGGGAGGGCCCCCGGGGAGCTGTTTTTT
CDR3 protein: CSVQTSGRAPGELFF